This entry lists 23 T cell receptor beta chains sequenced from one sample in a study of blood T cells in healthy people across ages. Primed by a sample-barcoded 5' primer and a J-beta primer mix, a second PCR proceeded for about 6 to 11 cycles. MiXCR was run by TCRdb on the 5' RACE reads, yielding one entry per CDR3 protein. The sample holds some 1 million distinct CDR3 sequences; less than 50% are singletons and the top ten take around 18%. The source material was blood. These receptors came from an older woman in good health.

This clonotype has only a few counts. The chain joins TRBV7-6 to TRBJ1-4, with a possible D match to TRBD1 (5 bases). CDR1 is SGHVS and CDR2 is FNYEAQ in the germline V gene. The CDR3 runs 17 residues. Trimming took 5 bases from V and 7 from J, leaving 23 bases between them. In DNA, the CDR3 is TGTGCCAGCAGCCCCCGGACGGGGGGATTGTACGGTGAAAAACTGTTTTTT. Protein: CASSPRTGGLYGEKLFF.

A few counts support this clonotype. The rearrangement links TRBV29-1 to TRBJ1-1; no reliable D call. Trimming removed 6 bases from V and 1 base from J, with 12 bases in between. Germline V gene data show CDR1 as SQVTM and CDR2 as ANQGSEA. This CDR3 has 13 amino acids. CDR3 protein: CSVVEGSNTEAFF. CDR3 nucleotide sequence: TGCAGCGTCGTCGAAGGATCGAACACTGAAGCTTTCTTT.

The rearrangement joins TRBV7-3 to TRBJ2-3; TRBD2 matches 9 bases. The V gene's germline CDR1 is SGHTA and CDR2 FQGTGA. The CDR3 loop spans 14 amino acids. V lost 5 bases and J lost 3; bases outside the gene matches: 3. CDR3 in amino acids: CASSKGLATDTQYF. CDR3 in DNA: TGTGCCAGCAGCAAGGGACTAGCAACAGATACGCAGTATTTT.

In regard to this clonotype: One end of the junction varies from germline; a read error may be responsible. The gene calls are TRBV7-9 and TRBJ2-7; D is ambiguous. Germline V gives CDR1 SEHNR, CDR2 FQNEAQ (reference sequence). The CDR3 totals 14 residues. CDR3 amino acids: CAGSPRDKFYEQYF. DNA for the CDR3: TGTGCCGGCAGCCCTAGAGACAAATTCTACGAGCAGTACTTC.

This clonotype was observed at least ten times. V and J are TRBV29-1 and TRBJ2-1, with TRBD2 matching 10 bases. This CDR3 is built from 14 residues. CDR1 and CDR2 from the germline V gene are SQVTM and ANQGSEA. V trimming: 6 bases; J trimming: 10 bases; junction bases outside the gene matches: 12. The CDR3 coding sequence is TGCAGCGTATCTGAACTAGCGGGAATTGGAGAGCAGTTCTTC. This codes for CSVSELAGIGEQFF.

The rearrangement links TRBV7-9 to TRBJ1-4; D might be TRBD1 (5 bases). The ends were cut back, 5 bases at V and 0 bases at J, with 13 bases in the middle. The CDR3 is 16 residues long. Germline CDR1 is SEHNR and CDR2 is FQNEAQ (reference sequence). The DNA for the CDR3 is TGTGCCAGCAGCATCTCAGGACATTCAACTAATGAAAAACTGTTTTTT. Residues: CASSISGHSTNEKLFF.

The chain employs TRBV6-1 and TRBJ2-7, with TRBD2 as a possible D gene (6 bases). The CDR3 has 15 residues. Germline CDR1 is MNHNS and CDR2 is SASEGT. V lost 1 base, J lost 2 bases, and 12 bases lay in between. The chain's CDR3 is CASSEVAGIAYEQYF. DNA for the CDR3: TGTGCCAGCAGTGAAGTGGCGGGGATCGCCTACGAGCAGTACTTC.

This sequence joins TRBV20-1 and TRBJ2-1, with 8 nucleotides matching TRBD1. CDR1 and CDR2 from the germline V gene are DFQATT and SNEGSKA (reference sequence). V trimming: 3 bases; J trimming: 13 bases; junction bases outside the gene matches: 14. This CDR3 contains 14 residues. DNA of the CDR3: TGCAGTGCTAGCCTAAAGACAGGGGTCGAGACCCAGTTCTTC. Its translation is CSASLKTGVETQFF.

This clonotype appeared a single time. V gene TRBV24-1 combines with J gene TRBJ2-2; D ambiguous. Germline CDR1 and CDR2: KGHDR and SFDVKD. Trimming cost V 1 base and J 6 bases, with 8 bases left between them. The CDR3 totals 14 residues. The CDR3 loop reads CATSDFQEAGELFF. As DNA, the CDR3 is TGTGCCACCAGTGATTTCCAGGAAGCCGGGGAGCTGTTTTTT.

The chain combines TRBV6-6 with TRBJ1-5; 11 bases are shared with TRBD1. V was clipped by 9 bases and J by 4 bases; unmatched bases: 8. Germline values: CDR1 MNHNY, CDR2 SVGAGI (reference sequence). The CDR3 runs 15 residues. CDR3 bases: TGTGCCAGTCGGACAGGGGGCCTTGCAAATCAGCCCCAGCATTTT. It is translated as CASRTGGLANQPQHF.

This CDR3 is CASSPIEGYLAKNIQYF. CDR3 bases: TGCGCCAGCAGCCCGATCGAAGGATACTTAGCCAAAAACATTCAGTACTTC. This chain connects TRBV4-1 to TRBJ2-4; D gene uncertain. The V gene's germline CDR1 is MGHRA and CDR2 YSYEKL. CDR3 length: 17 amino acids. With 4 bases removed from V and 0 bases from J, the gap between germline ends came to 16 bases.

The chain joins TRBV7-9 to TRBJ1-5; the match to TRBD1 covers 8 bases. CDR3 length: 14 amino acids. Losses at the gene ends were 5 bases for V and 4 bases for J; bases not matched to a gene: 4. Germline assignment: CDR1 SEHNR and CDR2 FQNEAQ (reference sequence). The CDR3 sequence: CASSLQGVNQPQHF. CDR3 DNA sequence: TGTGCCAGCAGCCTACAGGGGGTGAATCAGCCCCAGCATTTT. The complete variable domain, with remaining parts taken from reference TRBV7-9 and TRBJ1-5, reads DTGVSQNPRHKITKRGQNVTFRCDPISEHNRLYWYRQTLGQGPEFLTYFQNEAQLEKSRLLSDRFSAERPKGSFSTLEIQRTEQGDSAMYLCASSLQGVNQPQHFGDGTRLSIL.

The V gene is TRBV18, the J gene TRBJ2-1, with 14 bases identical to TRBD2. Trimming removed 2 bases from V and 7 bases from J; junction bases left unmatched: 10. Looked up from germline, CDR1 is KGHSH and CDR2 is LQKENI. This CDR3 is built from 18 residues. In DNA form, the CDR3 reads TGTGCCAGCTCACCATTCGGGACTAGCGGGAGTCTAAAGAATGAGCAGTTCTTC. Its protein is CASSPFGTSGSLKNEQFF.

The chain is built from TRBV25-1 and TRBJ2-6; the D is unclear. CDR1 and CDR2 from the germline V gene are MGHDK and SYGVNS. CDR3 length: 16 amino acids. V dropped 0 bases and J dropped 0 bases, with 6 bases sitting between them. CDR3 region: CASSEYESSGANVLTF. The CDR3 coding sequence is TGTGCCAGCAGTGAATATGAGAGCTCTGGGGCCAACGTCCTGACTTTC.

V and J are TRBV4-2 and TRBJ2-1; maybe TRBD2 (7 bases). Trimming took off 2 bases at V and 4 bases at J, with 12 bases between the two ends. The CDR3 spans 15 residues. Germline values: CDR1 LGHNA, CDR2 YNFKEQ. The CDR3 loop reads CASSQSRGGYNEQFF. The DNA for the CDR3 is TGTGCCAGCAGCCAAAGTAGGGGGGGGTACAATGAGCAGTTCTTC.

The chain combines TRBV6-1 with TRBJ1-4; possible D gene TRBD1, 6 bases. The CDR3 is 13 residues long. V was cut by 6 bases and J by 7 bases, with 12 bases left in between. Germline assignment: CDR1 MNHNS and CDR2 SASEGT. The CDR3 DNA follows: TGTGCCAGCAGGGCCAGGGGAGTTGAAAAACTGTTTTTT. Amino acid sequence: CASRARGVEKLFF.

The chain is built from TRBV27 and TRBJ2-3; D gene unclear. Germline V lookup: CDR1 MNHEY, CDR2 SMNVEV (reference sequence). CDR3 length: 15 amino acids. V was clipped by 3 bases and J by 1 base, with 11 bases between them. As DNA, the CDR3 is TGTGCCAGCAGTTTTCTTCCGACTGGCACAGATACGCAGTATTTT. Protein: CASSFLPTGTDTQYF.

The chain employs TRBV5-1 and TRBJ2-5, with D perhaps matching TRBD2 (6 bases). V was trimmed by 4 bases and J by 1 base, leaving 14 bases between them. CDR1 and CDR2 from the germline V gene are SGHRS and YFSETQ. This CDR3 has 15 residues. The CDR3 DNA is TGCGCCAGCAGCCCCTCCGCGGGGATCCAAGAGACCCAGTACTTC. This gives the protein CASSPSAGIQETQYF.

J is TRBJ2-3 and V is TRBV29-1; D unclear. The CDR3 has 14 amino acids. Germline V gene sequence: CDR1 SQVTM, CDR2 ANQGSEA. With 2 bases removed from V and 6 bases from J, the gap between germline ends came to 15 bases. The CDR3 here is CSVEKASATDTQYF. DNA for the CDR3: TGCAGCGTTGAAAAGGCGTCCGCCACTGATACGCAGTATTTT.

The rearrangement links TRBV15 to TRBJ2-7, with TRBD1 as a possible D gene (5 bases). V shed 1 base and J shed 6 bases, with 10 bases lying between them. Germline V gene lookup returns CDR1 LNHNV and CDR2 YYDKDF (reference sequence). This CDR3 has 13 residues. CDR3 amino acids: CATSRVRGSEQYF. The CDR3 DNA is TGTGCCACCAGCAGAGTTAGGGGATCCGAGCAGTACTTC.

As for this clonotype: The germline gene is not matched at one end of the junction; a read error may be the cause. The CDR3 nucleotides read TGTGCCAGCAGTATGGGCCCGGGACAGGACTATTATGGCCACACCTTC. This encodes CASSMGPGQDYYGHTF. The gene calls are TRBV12-3 or TRBV12-4 and TRBJ1-2; 8 bases map to TRBD1. The CDR3 has 16 amino acids.

The sample holds one count of this clonotype. The rearrangement joins TRBV5-6 to TRBJ1-2; 7 bases are a match to TRBD1. The CDR3 is 15 residues long. CDR1 is SGHDT, CDR2 YYEEEE, per germline. V was clipped by 9 bases and J by 6 bases; unmatched bases: 17. CDR3 coding DNA: TGTGCCACCAGACGTACAGGGGAGCACGTGGATGGCTACACCTTC. This encodes CATRRTGEHVDGYTF. The full variable domain, completed using reference TRBV5-6 and TRBJ1-2, is DAGVTQSPTHLIKTRGQQVTLRCSPKSGHDTVSWYQQALGQGPQFIFQYYEEEERQRGNFPDRFSGHQFPNYSSELNVNALLLGDSALYLCATRRTGEHVDGYTFGSGTRLTVV.

The V call is TRBV7-2, the J call TRBJ2-3; TRBD2 matches at 7 bases. The germline V gene encodes CDR1 SGHTA and CDR2 FQGNSA. Trimming cost V 4 bases and J 5 bases; bases outside gene matches: 9. The CDR3 has 15 residues. The CDR3 is CASSSFAGDVDTQYF. The CDR3, as DNA: TGTGCCAGCAGCTCATTCGCGGGAGACGTAGATACGCAGTATTTT. Complete variable domain (other parts from reference TRBV7-2 and TRBJ2-3): GAGVSQSPSNKVTEKGKDVELRCDPISGHTALYWYRQSLGQGLEFLIYFQGNSAPDKSGLPSDRFSAERTGGSVSTLTIQRTQQEDSAVYLCASSSFAGDVDTQYFGPGTRLTVL.